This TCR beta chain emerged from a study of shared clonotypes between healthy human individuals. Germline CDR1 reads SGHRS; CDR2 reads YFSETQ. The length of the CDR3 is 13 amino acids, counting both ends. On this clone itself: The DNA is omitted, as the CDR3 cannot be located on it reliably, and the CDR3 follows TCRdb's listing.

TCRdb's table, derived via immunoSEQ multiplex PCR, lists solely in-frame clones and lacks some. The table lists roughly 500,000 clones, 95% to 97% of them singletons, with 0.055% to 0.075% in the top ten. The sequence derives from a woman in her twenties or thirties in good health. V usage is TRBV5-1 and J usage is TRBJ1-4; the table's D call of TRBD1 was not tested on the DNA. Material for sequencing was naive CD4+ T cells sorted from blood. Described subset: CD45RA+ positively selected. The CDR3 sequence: CASSLDVGQGTFF.